The TCR beta chain under discussion was sequenced for a study of metastatic and nonmetastatic thyroid tumors. Study details: Patients with malignant and benign thyroid disease provided blood and tumor or nodule tissue, whose repertoires were compared.

Study-wide points: Significantly greater TCR beta diversity was reportedly found in malignant thyroid tumors than in benign nodules (in blood and tumor).

Of note for this clone: The antigen is unknown.

Among the patients, none had received any treatment before thyroid surgery. TCRdb called clones again from the PCR reads with MiXCR. The table records 40,000 or so clones, approximately 13% of them present only once. CDR3 length: 13 amino acids. V was shortened by 1 base and J by 3 bases, with 7 bases between the two germline ends. CDR1 SGHAT and CDR2 FQNNGV come from the germline V gene. The sample consisted of blood. The TCR sequence derives from a female donor with papillary thyroid cancer or a benign thyroid nodule (not recorded which). Some clones in this sample may be carry-over from other donors' samples. This sequence joins TRBV11-2 and TRBJ2-7, with D maybe TRBD1 (6 bases). The CDR3: CASSLGQDYEQYF. CDR3 nucleotides: TGTGCCAGCAGCTTAGGACAGGACTACGAGCAGTACTTC.